This TCR beta chain was sequenced during a study of cytomegalovirus exposure and HLA in healthy donors. Whole-study findings and limits: Further analysis, carried out later, found HLA-associated TCR beta chains more clonally expanded than equally common other chains.

This clone was seen only a few times. Its cognate antigen is unknown. The PCR employed 60 Vbeta primers together with 13 Jbeta primers. Method: immunoSEQ multiplex PCR; TCRdb's copy keeps in-frame clones and lacks some. Of around 81,000 clones in the sample, 55% to 75% were seen once. The sequenced material came from PBMCs. The clonotype comes from a man younger than 45 in good health and CMV-seropositive.

The CDR3 here is CASSPLSGGPVDTQYF. The CDR3 coding sequence is TGTGCCAGTAGTCCCTTAAGCGGGGGGCCCGTGGATACGCAGTATTTT. The chain employs TRBV19 and TRBJ2-3; 9 nucleotides agree with TRBD2. Germline V gene data show CDR1 as LNHDA and CDR2 as SQIVND (reference sequence). The CDR3 spans 16 residues. The junction had 12 bases not matched to a gene; V was cut back by 5 bases and J by 6 bases.